This T cell receptor beta chain comes out of a study of blood T cell repertoires in COVID-19. Profiled with immunoSEQ multiplex PCR; TCRdb holds only in-frame clones, not every one. The sample shows roughly 70,000 clones, around 86% of them seen only once. The V gene lost 6 bases and the J gene lost 9 bases, with 27 bases spanning the gap. The CDR3 is 16 residues long. The source is a woman at least 80 years old with active or convalescent COVID-19. The chain combines TRBV23-1 with TRBJ2-7, with D possibly being TRBD1 (6 bases). TRBV23-1 is placed among ORFs of uncertain function. The sequenced sample was peripheral blood. CDR3: CASSRQPGHRSVGQYF. The CDR3 nucleotides are TGCGCCAGCAGCCGTCAACCGGGACACCGGTCGGTGGGGCAGTACTTC.